This entry describes one T cell receptor (beta chain). Produced via immunoSEQ multiplex PCR; TCRdb's table is partial and in-frame only. The sample has about 76,000 clones; about 89% are singletons. CDR3 size: 15 residues. Germline values: CDR1 MGHRA, CDR2 YSYEKL. V was trimmed by 1 base and J by 3 bases, leaving 9 bases between them. The data belong to a study of control samples from healthy donors and cancer patients. The specimen sequenced was PBMCs. The source of this sequence is a woman in her forties or fifties with colorectal cancer. The gene calls are TRBV4-1 and TRBJ2-2; possibly TRBD1 for D (6 bases). CDR3 protein: CASSQVPGDTGELFF. For the CDR3, the DNA is TGCGCCAGCAGCCAAGTCCCAGGGGACACCGGGGAGCTGTTTTTT.